This T cell receptor beta chain was sequenced during a study of T cell responses to AZD1222 COVID-19 vaccine. Trimming cost V 3 bases and J 5 bases; bases outside gene matches: 2. Per germline, CDR1 KGHSH and CDR2 LQKENI. This CDR3 region has 15 residues. Profiling relied on immunoSEQ multiplex PCR, and the TCRdb table lists in-frame clones only, not all of them. The data contain 120,000 or so clones, less than 95% of them seen just once; the ten biggest clones take up about 4.4%. To note about this clone: The antigen remains undetermined.

General study results and limits: Donors were chiefly white British, with a greater number of females, and clonal diversity was perhaps underestimated.

The TCR sequence derives from an adult in good health. V is TRBV18 and J is TRBJ1-5, with 12 bases identical to TRBD1. Sequencing used peripheral blood, obtained on day 0 of MenACWY control vaccination. The CDR3 spells CASSPGQGAYQPQHF. CDR3 DNA: TGTGCCAGCTCACCGGGACAGGGGGCGTATCAGCCCCAGCATTTT.